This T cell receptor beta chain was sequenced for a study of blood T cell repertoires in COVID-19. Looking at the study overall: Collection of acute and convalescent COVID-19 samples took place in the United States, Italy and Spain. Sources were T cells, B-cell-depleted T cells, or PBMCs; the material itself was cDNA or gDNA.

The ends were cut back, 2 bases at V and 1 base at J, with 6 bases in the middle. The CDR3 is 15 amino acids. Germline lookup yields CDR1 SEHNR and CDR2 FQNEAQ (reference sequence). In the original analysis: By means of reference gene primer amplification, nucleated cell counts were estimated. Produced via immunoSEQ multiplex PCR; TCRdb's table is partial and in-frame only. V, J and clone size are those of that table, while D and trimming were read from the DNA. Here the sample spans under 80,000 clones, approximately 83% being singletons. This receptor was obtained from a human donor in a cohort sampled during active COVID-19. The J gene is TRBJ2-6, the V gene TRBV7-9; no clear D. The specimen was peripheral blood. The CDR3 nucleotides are TGTGCCAGCAGCTTACATACATCTGGGGCCAACGTCCTGACTTTC. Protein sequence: CASSLHTSGANVLTF.